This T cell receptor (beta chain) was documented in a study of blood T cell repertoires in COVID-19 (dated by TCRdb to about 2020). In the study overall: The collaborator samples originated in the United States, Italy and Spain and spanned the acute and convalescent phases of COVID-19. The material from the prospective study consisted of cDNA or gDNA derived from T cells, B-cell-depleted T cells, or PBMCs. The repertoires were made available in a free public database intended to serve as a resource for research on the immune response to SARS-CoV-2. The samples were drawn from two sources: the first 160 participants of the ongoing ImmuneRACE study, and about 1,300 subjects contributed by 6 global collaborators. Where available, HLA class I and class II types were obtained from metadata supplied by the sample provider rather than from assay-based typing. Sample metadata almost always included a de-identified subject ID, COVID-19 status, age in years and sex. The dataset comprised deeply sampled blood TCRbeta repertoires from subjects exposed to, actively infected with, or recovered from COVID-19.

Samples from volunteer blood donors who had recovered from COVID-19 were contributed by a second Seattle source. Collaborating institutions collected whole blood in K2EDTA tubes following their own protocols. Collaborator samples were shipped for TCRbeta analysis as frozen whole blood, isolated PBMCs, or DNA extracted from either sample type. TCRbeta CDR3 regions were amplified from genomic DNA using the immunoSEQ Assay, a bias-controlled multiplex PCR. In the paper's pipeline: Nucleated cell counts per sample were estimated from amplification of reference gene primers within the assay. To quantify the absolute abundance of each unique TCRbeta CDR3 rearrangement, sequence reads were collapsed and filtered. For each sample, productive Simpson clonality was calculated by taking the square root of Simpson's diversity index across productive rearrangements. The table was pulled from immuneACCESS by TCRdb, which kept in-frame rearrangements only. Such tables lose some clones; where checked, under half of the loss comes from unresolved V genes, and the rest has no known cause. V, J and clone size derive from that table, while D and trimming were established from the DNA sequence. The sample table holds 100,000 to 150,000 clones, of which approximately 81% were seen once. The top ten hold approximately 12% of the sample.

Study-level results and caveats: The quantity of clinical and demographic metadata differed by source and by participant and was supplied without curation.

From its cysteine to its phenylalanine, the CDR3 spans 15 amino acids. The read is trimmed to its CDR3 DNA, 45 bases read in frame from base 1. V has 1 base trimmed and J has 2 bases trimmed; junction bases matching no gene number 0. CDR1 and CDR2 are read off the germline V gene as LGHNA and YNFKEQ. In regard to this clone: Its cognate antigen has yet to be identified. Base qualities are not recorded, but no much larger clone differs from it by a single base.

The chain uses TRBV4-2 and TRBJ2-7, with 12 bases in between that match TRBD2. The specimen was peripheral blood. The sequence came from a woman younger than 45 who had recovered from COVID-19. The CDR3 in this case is CASSQGLAGAYEQYF. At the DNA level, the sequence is TGTGCCAGCAGCCAAGGACTAGCGGGAGCCTACGAGCAGTACTTC.